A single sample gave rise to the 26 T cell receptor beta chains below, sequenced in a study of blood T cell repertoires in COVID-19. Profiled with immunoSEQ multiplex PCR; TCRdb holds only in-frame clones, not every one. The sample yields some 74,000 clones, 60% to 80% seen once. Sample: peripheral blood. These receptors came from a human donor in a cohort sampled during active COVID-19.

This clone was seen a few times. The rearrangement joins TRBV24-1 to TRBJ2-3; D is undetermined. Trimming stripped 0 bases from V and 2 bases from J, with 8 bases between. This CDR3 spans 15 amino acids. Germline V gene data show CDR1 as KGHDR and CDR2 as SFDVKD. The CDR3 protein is CATSDLYSSTDTQYF. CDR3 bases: TGTGCCACCAGTGATTTGTATAGCTCCACAGATACGCAGTATTTT.

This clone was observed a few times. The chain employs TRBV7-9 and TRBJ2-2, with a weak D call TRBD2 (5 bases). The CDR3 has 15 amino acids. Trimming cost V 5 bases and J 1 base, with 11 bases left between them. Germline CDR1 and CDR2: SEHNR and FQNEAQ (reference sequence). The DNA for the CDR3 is TGTGCCAGCAGCGCGATGGCGGGGAACACCGGGGAGCTGTTTTTT. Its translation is CASSAMAGNTGELFF. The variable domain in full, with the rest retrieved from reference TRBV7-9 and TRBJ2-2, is DTGVSQNPRHKITKRGQNVTFRCDPISEHNRLYWYRQTLGQGPEFLTYFQNEAQLEKSRLLSDRFSAERPKGSFSTLEIQRTEQGDSAMYLCASSAMAGNTGELFFGEGSRLTVL.

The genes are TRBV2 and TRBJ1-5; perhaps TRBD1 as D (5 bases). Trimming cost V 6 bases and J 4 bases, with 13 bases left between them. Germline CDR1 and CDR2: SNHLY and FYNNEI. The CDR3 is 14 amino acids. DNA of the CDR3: TGTGCCAGCAGACGAGGTGGGGGGAATCAGCCCCAGCATTTT. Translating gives CASRRGGGNQPQHF. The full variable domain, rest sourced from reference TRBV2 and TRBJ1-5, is EPEVTQTPSHQVTQMGQEVILRCVPISNHLYFYWYRQILGQKVEFLVSFYNNEISEKSEIFDDQFSVERPDGSNFTLKIRSTKLEDSAMYFCASRRGGGNQPQHFGDGTRLSIL.

CDR3 amino acids: CASSITPSEQYF. CDR3 DNA: TGTGCCAGTAGTATAACCCCGAGCGAGCAGTACTTC. The chain carries TRBV19 and TRBJ2-7, with D unresolved. Trimming left V 2 bases short and J 6 bases short, with 8 bases between. The CDR3 consists of 12 residues. CDR1 is LNHDA and CDR2 is SQIVND in the germline V gene (reference sequence).

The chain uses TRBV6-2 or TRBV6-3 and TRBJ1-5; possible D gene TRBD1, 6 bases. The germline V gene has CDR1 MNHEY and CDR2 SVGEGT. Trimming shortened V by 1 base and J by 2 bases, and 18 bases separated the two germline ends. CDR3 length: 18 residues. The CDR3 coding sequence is TGTGCCAGCAGTTACTGGGGGGGCGCGGGAGGCGGCAATCAGCCCCAGCATTTT. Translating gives CASSYWGGAGGGNQPQHF.

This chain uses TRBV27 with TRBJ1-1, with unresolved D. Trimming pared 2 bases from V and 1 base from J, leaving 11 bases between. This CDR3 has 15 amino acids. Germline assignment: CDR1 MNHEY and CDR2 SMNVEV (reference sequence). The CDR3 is CASSLSQLPNTEAFF. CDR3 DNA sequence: TGTGCCAGCAGTTTAAGCCAACTACCGAACACTGAAGCTTTCTTT.

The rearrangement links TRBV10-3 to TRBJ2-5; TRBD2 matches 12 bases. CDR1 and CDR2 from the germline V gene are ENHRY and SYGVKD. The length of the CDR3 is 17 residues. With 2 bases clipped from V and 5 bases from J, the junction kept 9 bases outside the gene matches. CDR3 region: CAISEGRLAGAVETQYF. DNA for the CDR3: TGTGCCATCAGTGAGGGACGACTAGCGGGAGCGGTGGAGACCCAGTACTTC.

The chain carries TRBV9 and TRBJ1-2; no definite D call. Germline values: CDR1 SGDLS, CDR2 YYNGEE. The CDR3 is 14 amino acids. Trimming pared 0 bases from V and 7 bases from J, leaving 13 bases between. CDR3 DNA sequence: TGTGCCAGCAGCGTAGTTTCGGGGAGCGGTGGCTACACCTTC. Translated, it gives CASSVVSGSGGYTF.

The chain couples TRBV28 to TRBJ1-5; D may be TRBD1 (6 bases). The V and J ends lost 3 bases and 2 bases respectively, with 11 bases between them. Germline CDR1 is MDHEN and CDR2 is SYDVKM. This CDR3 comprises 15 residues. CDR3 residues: CASSFSGAGNQPQHF. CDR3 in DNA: TGTGCCAGCAGTTTTTCAGGGGCTGGCAATCAGCCCCAGCATTTT.

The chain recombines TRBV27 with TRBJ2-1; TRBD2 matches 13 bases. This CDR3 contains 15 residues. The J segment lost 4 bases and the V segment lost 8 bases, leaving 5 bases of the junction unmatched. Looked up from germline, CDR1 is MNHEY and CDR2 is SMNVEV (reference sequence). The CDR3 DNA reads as TGTGCCAGCTGTAGACTAGCGGGAGGTTACAATGAGCAGTTCTTC. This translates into CASCRLAGGYNEQFF.

Written as DNA, the CDR3 is TGTGCCAGCAGCTTGAGGCAGGGGGCGCGTGGCTACACCTTC. Protein product: CASSLRQGARGYTF. The chain couples TRBV5-8 to TRBJ1-2, with 8 bases matching TRBD1. The germline V gene encodes CDR1 SGHTS and CDR2 YDEGEE. This CDR3 has 14 residues. V lost 1 base to trimming and J lost 7 bases; unmatched junction nucleotides: 6.

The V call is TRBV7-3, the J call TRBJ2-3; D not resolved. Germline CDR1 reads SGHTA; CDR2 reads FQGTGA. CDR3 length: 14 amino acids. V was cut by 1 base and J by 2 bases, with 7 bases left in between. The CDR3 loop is CASSLSYVTDTQYF. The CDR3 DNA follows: TGTGCCAGCAGCTTAAGCTACGTCACAGATACGCAGTATTTT.

The DNA of the CDR3 is TGCGCCAGCAGCCAAGATGCCCAGGACACCGGGGAGCTGTTTTTT. This gives the protein CASSQDAQDTGELFF. The chain carries TRBV4-3 and TRBJ2-2; D remains ambiguous. The germline CDR1 and CDR2 sequences are LGHNA and YSLEER. CDR3 length: 15 residues. V lost 0 bases and J 3 bases, leaving 8 bases between the germline ends.

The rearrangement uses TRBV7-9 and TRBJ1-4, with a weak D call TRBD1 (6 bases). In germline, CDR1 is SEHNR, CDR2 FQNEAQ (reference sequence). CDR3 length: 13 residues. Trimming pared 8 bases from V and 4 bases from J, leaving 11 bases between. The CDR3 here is CASYRADNEKLFF. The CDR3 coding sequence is TGTGCCAGCTACAGGGCTGATAATGAAAAACTGTTTTTT.

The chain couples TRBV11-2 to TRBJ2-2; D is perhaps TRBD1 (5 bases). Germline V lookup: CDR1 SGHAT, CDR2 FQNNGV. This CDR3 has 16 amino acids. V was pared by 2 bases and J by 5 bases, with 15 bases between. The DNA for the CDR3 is TGTGCCAGCAGCTTAAGGATAGGCAAGGGGACCGGGGAGCTGTTTTTT. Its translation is CASSLRIGKGTGELFF.

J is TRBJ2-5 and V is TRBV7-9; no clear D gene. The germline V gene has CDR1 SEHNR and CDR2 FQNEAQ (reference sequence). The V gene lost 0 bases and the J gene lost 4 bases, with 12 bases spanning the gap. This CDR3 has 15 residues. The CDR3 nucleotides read TGTGCCAGCAGCTTAGCGTCATCTACGAGAGAGACCCAGTACTTC. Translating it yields CASSLASSTRETQYF.

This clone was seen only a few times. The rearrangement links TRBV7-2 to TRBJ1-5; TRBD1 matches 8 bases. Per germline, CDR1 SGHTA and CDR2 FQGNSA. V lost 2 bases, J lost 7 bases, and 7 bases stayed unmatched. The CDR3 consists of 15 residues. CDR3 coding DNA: TGTGCCAGCAGCTTAACAGGGGGGGCCGGGCAGCCCCAGCATTTT. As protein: CASSLTGGAGQPQHF.

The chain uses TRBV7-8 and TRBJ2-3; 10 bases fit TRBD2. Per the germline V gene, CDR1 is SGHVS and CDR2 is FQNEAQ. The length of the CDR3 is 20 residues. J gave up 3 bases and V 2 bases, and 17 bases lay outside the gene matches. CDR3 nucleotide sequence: TGTGCCAGCAGCTTATACCAGCGGGAGGGCCGGGTCGGTTTGACAGATACGCAGTATTTT. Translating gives CASSLYQREGRVGLTDTQYF.

The CDR3 DNA reads TGTGCCAGCAGCCTTGGGAAGACAGGGGGCGCAGGATTCCACGAGCAGTACGTC. It translates to CASSLGKTGGAGFHEQYV. This chain uses TRBV2 with TRBJ2-7; 10 positions agree with TRBD1. Losses at the gene ends were 6 bases for V and 5 bases for J; bases not matched to a gene: 19. Germline CDR1 SNHLY, CDR2 FYNNEI. The CDR3 runs to 18 residues.

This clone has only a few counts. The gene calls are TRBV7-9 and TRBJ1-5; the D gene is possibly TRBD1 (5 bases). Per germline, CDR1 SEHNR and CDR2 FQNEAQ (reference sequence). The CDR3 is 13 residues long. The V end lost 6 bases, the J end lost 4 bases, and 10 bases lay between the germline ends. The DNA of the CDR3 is TGTGCCAGCAGTAGACAGCTAAATCAGCCCCAGCATTTT. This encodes CASSRQLNQPQHF.

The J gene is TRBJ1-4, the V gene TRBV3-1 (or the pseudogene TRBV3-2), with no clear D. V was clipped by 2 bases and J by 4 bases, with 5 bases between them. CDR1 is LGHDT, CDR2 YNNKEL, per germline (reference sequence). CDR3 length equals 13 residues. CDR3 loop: CASSQPHNEKLFF. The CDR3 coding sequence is TGTGCCAGCAGCCAACCCCATAATGAAAAACTGTTTTTT.

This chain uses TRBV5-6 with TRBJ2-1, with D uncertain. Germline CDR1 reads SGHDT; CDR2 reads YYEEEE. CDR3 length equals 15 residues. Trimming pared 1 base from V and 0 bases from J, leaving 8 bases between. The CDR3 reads CASSLLTSSYNEQFF. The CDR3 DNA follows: TGTGCCAGCAGCTTGCTCACGAGCTCCTACAATGAGCAGTTCTTC.

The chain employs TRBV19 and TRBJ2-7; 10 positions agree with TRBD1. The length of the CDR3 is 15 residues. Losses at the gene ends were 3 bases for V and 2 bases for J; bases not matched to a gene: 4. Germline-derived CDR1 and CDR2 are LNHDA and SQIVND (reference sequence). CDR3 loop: CASSIAGQGPYEQYF. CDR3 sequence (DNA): TGTGCCAGTAGTATTGCGGGACAGGGGCCCTACGAGCAGTACTTC. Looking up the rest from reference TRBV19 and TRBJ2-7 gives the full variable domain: DGGITQSPKYLFRKEGQNVTLSCEQNLNHDAMYWYRQDPGQGLRLIYYSQIVNDFQKGDIAEGYSVSREKKESFPLTVTSAQKNPTAFYLCASSIAGQGPYEQYFGPGTRLTVT.

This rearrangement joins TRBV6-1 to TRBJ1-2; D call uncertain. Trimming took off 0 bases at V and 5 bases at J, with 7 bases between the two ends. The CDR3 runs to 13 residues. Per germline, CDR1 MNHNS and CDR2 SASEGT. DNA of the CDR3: TGTGCCAGCAGTGAAGCGCGAGGGTATGGCTACACCTTC. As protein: CASSEARGYGYTF.

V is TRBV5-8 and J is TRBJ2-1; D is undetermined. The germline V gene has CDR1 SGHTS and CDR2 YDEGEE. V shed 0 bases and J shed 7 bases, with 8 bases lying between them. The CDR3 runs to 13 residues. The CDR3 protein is CASSLGQANEQFF. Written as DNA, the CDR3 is TGTGCCAGCAGCTTGGGGCAAGCGAATGAGCAGTTCTTC. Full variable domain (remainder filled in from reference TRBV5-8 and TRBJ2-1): EAGVTQSPTHLIKTRGQQATLRCSPISGHTSVYWYQQALGLGLQFLLWYDEGEERNRGNFPPRFSGRQFPNYSSELNVNALELEDSALYLCASSLGQANEQFFGPGTRLTVL.

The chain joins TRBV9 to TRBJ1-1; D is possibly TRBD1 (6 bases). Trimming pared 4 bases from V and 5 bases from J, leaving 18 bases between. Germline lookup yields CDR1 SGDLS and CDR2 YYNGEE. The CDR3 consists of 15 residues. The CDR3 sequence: CASSLIQGLGTEAFF. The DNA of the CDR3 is TGTGCCAGCAGCCTTATCCAGGGGCTGGGGACTGAAGCTTTCTTT.